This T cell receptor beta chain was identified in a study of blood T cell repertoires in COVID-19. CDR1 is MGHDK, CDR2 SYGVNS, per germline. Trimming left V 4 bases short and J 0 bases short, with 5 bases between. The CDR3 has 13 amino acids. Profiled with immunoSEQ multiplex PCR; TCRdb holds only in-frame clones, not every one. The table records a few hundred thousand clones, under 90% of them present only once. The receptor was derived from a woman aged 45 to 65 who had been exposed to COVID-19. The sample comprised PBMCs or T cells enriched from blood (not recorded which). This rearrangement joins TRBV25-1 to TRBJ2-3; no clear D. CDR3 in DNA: TGTGCCAGCAGTGTCCCTAGCACAGATACGCAGTATTTT. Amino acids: CASSVPSTDTQYF. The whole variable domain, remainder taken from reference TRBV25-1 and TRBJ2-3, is EADIYQTPRYLVIGTGKKITLECSQTMGHDKMYWYQQDPGMELHLIHYSYGVNSTEKGDLSSESTVSRIRTEHFPLTLESARPSHTSQYLCASSVPSTDTQYFGPGTRLTVL.